The clone carrying this T cell receptor beta chain came up a few times. TCRdb re-called the RT-PCR reads with MiXCR, one entry per CDR3 protein. The data contain around 700,000 distinct CDR3 sequences, 13% to 15% of them singletons. Deletions cut 0 bases from V and 5 bases from J, with 13 bases between. The germline gives CDR1 ENHRY, CDR2 SYGVKD. This CDR3 has 15 amino acids. The origin of this receptor is a female donor in good health, serving as a healthy control. The rearrangement joins TRBV10-3 to TRBJ2-5; D is undetermined. Material: memory CD4+ T cells from blood. The CDR3 spells CAISESRGVGETQYF. The CDR3, as DNA: TGTGCCATCAGTGAGTCTCGTGGGGTTGGGGAGACCCAGTACTTC.